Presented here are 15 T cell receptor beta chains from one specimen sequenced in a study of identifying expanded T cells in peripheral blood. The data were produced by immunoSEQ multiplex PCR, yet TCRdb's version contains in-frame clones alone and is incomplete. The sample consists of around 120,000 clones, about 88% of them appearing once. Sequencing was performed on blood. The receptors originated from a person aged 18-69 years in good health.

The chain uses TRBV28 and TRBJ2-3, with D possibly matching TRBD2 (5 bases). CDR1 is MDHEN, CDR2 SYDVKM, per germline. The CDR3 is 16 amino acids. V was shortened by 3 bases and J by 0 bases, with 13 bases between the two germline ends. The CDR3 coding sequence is TGTGCCAGCAGTTTCGGGGTCGGAGCTAGCACAGATACGCAGTATTTT. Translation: CASSFGVGASTDTQYF.

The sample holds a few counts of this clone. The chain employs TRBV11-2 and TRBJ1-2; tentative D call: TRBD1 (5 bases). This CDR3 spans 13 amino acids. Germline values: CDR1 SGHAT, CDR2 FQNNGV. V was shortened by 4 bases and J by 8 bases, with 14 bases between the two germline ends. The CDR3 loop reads CASSSGILFGYTF. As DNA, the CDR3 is TGTGCCAGCAGCTCAGGGATTTTGTTCGGCTACACCTTC. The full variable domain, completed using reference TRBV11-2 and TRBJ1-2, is EAGVAQSPRYKIIEKRQSVAFWCNPISGHATLYWYQQILGQGPKLLIQFQNNGVVDDSQLPKDRFSAERLKGVDSTLKIQPAKLEDSAVYLCASSSGILFGYTFGSGTRLTVV.

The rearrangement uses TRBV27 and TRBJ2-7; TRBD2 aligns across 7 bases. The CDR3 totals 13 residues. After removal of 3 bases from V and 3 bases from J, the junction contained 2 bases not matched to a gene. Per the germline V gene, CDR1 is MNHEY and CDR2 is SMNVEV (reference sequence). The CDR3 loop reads CASSLGGDYEQYF. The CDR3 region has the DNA TGTGCCAGCAGTTTGGGGGGGGACTACGAGCAGTACTTC.

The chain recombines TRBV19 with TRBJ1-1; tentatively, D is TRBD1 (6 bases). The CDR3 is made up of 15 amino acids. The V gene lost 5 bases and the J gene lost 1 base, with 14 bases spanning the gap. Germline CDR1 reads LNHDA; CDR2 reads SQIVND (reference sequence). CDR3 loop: CASSPTGGANTEAFF. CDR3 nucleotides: TGTGCCAGTAGTCCCACCGGGGGGGCGAACACTGAAGCTTTCTTT.

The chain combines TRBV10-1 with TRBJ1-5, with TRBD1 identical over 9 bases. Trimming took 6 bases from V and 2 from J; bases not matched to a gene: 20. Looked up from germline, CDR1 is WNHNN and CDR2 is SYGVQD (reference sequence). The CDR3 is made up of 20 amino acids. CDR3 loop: CASRTPGQGFSLVGNQPQHF. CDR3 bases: TGCGCCAGCAGGACACCGGGACAGGGTTTTTCATTGGTCGGCAATCAGCCCCAGCATTTT.

CDR3 region: CASSLGTGLGGYTF. CDR3 nucleotides: TGTGCCAGCAGCTTAGGGACAGGGCTGGGTGGCTACACCTTC. This chain uses TRBV13 with TRBJ1-2; 7 bases fit TRBD1. J lost 7 bases, V lost 0 bases, and 5 bases had no gene match. CDR1 and CDR2 from the germline V gene are PRHDT and FYEKMQ (reference sequence). The CDR3 covers 14 residues.

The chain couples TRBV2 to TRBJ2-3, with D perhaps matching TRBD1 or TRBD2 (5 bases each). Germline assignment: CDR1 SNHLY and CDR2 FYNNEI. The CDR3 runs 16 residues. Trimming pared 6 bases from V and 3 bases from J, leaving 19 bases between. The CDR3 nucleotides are TGTGCCAGCAGCGACCCCTCAGGAGAGGGGACAGATACGCAGTATTTT. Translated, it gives CASSDPSGEGTDTQYF.

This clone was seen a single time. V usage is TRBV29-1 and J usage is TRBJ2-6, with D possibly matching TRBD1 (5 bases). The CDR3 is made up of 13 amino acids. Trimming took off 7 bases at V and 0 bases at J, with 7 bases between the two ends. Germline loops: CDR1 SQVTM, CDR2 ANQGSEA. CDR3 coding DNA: TGCAGCGCAGGGCTCTCTGGGGCCAACGTCCTGACTTTC. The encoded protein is CSAGLSGANVLTF.

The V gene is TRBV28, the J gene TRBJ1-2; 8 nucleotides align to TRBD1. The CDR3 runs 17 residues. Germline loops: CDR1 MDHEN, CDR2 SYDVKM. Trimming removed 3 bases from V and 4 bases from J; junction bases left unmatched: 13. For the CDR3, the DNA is TGTGCCAGCAGTTTCGGGACAGGCATGGGTTCCTCCTATGGCTACACCTTC. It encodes CASSFGTGMGSSYGYTF.

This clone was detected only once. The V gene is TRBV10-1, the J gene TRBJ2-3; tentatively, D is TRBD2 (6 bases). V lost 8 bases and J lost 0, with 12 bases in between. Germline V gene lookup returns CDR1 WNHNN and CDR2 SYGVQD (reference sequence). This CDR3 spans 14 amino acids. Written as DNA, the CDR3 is TGCGCCAGCGGGCCGGGAGCTAGCACAGATACGCAGTATTTT. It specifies CASGPGASTDTQYF.

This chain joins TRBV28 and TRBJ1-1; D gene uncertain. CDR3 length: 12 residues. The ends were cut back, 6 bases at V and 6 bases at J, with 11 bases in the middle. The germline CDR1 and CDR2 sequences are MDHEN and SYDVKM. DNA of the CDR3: TGTGCCAGCAGCCGAGGGAGGTCTGAAGCTTTCTTT. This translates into CASSRGRSEAFF.

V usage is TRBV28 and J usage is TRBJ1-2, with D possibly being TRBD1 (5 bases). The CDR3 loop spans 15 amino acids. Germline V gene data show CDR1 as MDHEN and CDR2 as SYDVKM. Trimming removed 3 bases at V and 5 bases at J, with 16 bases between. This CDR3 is CASSFSGDLGYGYTF. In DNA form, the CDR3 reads TGTGCCAGCAGTTTCTCTGGGGACCTTGGGTATGGCTACACCTTC.

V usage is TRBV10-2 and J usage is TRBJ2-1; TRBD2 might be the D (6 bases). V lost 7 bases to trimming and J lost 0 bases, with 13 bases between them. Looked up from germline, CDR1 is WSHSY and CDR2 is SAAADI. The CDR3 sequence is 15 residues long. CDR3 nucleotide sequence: TGCGCCAGCAAATCGGACGGGAGCTCCTACAATGAGCAGTTCTTC. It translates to CASKSDGSSYNEQFF.

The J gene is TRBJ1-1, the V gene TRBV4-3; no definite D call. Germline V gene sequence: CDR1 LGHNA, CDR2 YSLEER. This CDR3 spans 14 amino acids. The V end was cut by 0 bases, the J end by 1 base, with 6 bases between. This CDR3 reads CASSQDVGNTEAFF. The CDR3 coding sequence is TGCGCCAGCAGCCAAGACGTCGGGAACACTGAAGCTTTCTTT.

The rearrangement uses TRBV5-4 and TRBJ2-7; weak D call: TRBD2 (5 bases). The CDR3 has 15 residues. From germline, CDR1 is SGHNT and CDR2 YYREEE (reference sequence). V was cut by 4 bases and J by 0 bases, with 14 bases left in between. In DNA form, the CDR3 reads TGTGCCAGCAGCGAGGACTGGGAGAGCTCCTACGAGCAGTACTTC. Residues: CASSEDWESSYEQYF.